The 19 T cell receptor beta chains below were found in one sample sequenced in a study of T cells in Graves' hyperthyroidism and ophthalmopathy (dated by TCRdb to about 2019). Library method: multiplex PCR. The sequencer was an Illumina HiSeq 2000. TCR beta CDR3 regions were amplified from RNA transcripts. The first round of RT-PCR for the TCR CDR3 was performed with the HTBI primer set and the Qiagen OneStep RT-PCR kit. TCRdb reprocessed the public reads (quality trimming at Q25 with fastp, clone calling with MiXCR) and kept in-frame beta chains. All rows with the same CDR3 protein become a single entry with the most common DNA and genes. Recorded for this sample are hundreds of thousands of distinct CDR3 sequences; 20% of them occurred a single time. The top ten clonotypes cover 34% of the sample. Input material: blood. These receptors all stem from a man aged 30-40 years with Graves' ophthalmopathy.

This clonotype was found many times. The rearrangement links TRBV11-2 to TRBJ2-7, with 7 bases matching TRBD2. The CDR3 covers 15 residues. J lost 4 bases, V lost 1 base, and 7 bases had no gene match. Germline CDR1 reads SGHAT; CDR2 reads FQNNGV. The CDR3 nucleotides read TGTGCCAGCAGCTTAGGTAGGACTAGAGCGTACGAGCAGTACTTC. It specifies CASSLGRTRAYEQYF.

CDR3 in amino acids: CASPNFPGQGNYEQYF. CDR3 bases: TGTGCCAGCCCTAACTTCCCGGGACAGGGGAACTACGAGCAGTACTTC. The chain links TRBV6-1 to TRBJ2-7; TRBD1 matches 10 bases. The V gene end was trimmed by 8 bases and the J gene end by 3 bases; junction bases not matched to a gene: 13. This CDR3 contains 16 residues. Germline CDR1 and CDR2: MNHNS and SASEGT.

V and J are TRBV7-9 and TRBJ2-1, with a weak D call TRBD2 (5 bases). Trimming removed 7 bases from V and 5 bases from J, with 12 bases in between. This CDR3 is built from 13 residues. Germline V CDR1 and CDR2: SEHNR, FQNEAQ (reference sequence). The CDR3 nucleotides read TGTGCCAGCATCCTCTACGGGGACAATGAGCAGTTCTTC. Protein sequence: CASILYGDNEQFF.

As DNA, the CDR3 is TGCGCCAGCAGCCAAGTCCATGAGTATGCATGGGGAGGAGAGCAGTACTTC. The encoded protein is CASSQVHEYAWGGEQYF. The chain combines TRBV4-1 with TRBJ2-7; D is perhaps TRBD2 (6 bases). V was shortened by 1 base and J by 7 bases, with 23 bases between the two germline ends. Per the germline V gene, CDR1 is MGHRA and CDR2 is YSYEKL. This CDR3 has 17 residues.

This clonotype was picked up a small number of times. The chain combines TRBV30 with TRBJ2-1, with 8 bases matching TRBD2. This CDR3 has 14 residues. Germline assignment: CDR1 GTSNPN and CDR2 SVGIG (reference sequence). Trimming cost V 0 bases and J 5 bases; bases outside gene matches: 3. The CDR3 DNA reads as TGTGCCTGGAGTGTACTAGCGGCCGACAATGAGCAGTTCTTC. Amino acids: CAWSVLAADNEQFF.

This clonotype was seen repeatedly, ten times or more. The chain uses TRBV10-3 and TRBJ2-7; D not certain. The CDR3 consists of 12 residues. Trimming stripped 1 base from V and 4 bases from J, with 5 bases between. CDR1 and CDR2 from the germline V gene are ENHRY and SYGVKD. The DNA of the CDR3 is TGTGCCATCAGTGAGTTCCAATACGAGCAGTACTTC. Protein product: CAISEFQYEQYF.

This clonotype was counted at least ten times. V usage is TRBV11-1 and J usage is TRBJ2-1, with TRBD2 matching over 7 bases. V trimming: 2 bases; J trimming: 10 bases; junction bases outside the gene matches: 8. The CDR3 totals 14 residues. Germline V CDR1 and CDR2: SGHAT, FQDESV (reference sequence). In nucleotides, the CDR3 is TGTGCCAGCAGCTTAACGGGAGGCCTCGAGGAGCAGTTCTTC. Encoded protein: CASSLTGGLEEQFF.

The chain couples TRBV2 to TRBJ1-5; possible D gene TRBD1, 5 bases. V was pared by 1 base and J by 0 bases, with 13 bases between. From germline, CDR1 is SNHLY and CDR2 FYNNEI. The CDR3 has 17 amino acids. The CDR3 DNA follows: TGTGCCAGCAGTGAAGGGGGCAGGGACCATAGCAATCAGCCCCAGCATTTT. This encodes CASSEGGRDHSNQPQHF.

This clonotype was detected only a few times. The chain couples TRBV2 to TRBJ2-5; D might be TRBD1 (5 bases). This CDR3 has 15 amino acids. CDR1 is SNHLY, CDR2 FYNNEI, per germline. Trimming shortened V by 5 bases and J by 2 bases, and 15 bases separated the two germline ends. The CDR3 DNA reads as TGTGCCAGCAGTTTCTCAGGACACTGGCAAGAGACCCAGTACTTC. Translation gives CASSFSGHWQETQYF. The full variable domain, completed using reference TRBV2 and TRBJ2-5, is EPEVTQTPSHQVTQMGQEVILRCVPISNHLYFYWYRQILGQKVEFLVSFYNNEISEKSEIFDDQFSVERPDGSNFTLKIRSTKLEDSAMYFCASSFSGHWQETQYFGPGTRLLVL.

This clonotype was counted only a few times. V is TRBV15 and J is TRBJ2-3; TRBD2 matches 9 bases. V shed 5 bases, J shed 7 bases, and the junction held 10 bases outside the gene matches. In germline, CDR1 is LNHNV, CDR2 YYDKDF (reference sequence). The length of the CDR3 is 15 residues. CDR3 coding DNA: TGTGCCACCAGCCCGGCGGTAGCGGGAGCGTATACGCAGTATTTT. Its protein product is CATSPAVAGAYTQYF.

V gene TRBV13 combines with J gene TRBJ2-7, with a weak D call TRBD2 (6 bases). The CDR3 is 18 amino acids. V lost 5 bases and J 0 bases, leaving 23 bases between the germline ends. Germline V gene sequence: CDR1 PRHDT, CDR2 FYEKMQ (reference sequence). In DNA form, the CDR3 reads TGTGCCAGCAGCCAGATGGGCCTCTGGGGGAGGAGCTCCTACGAGCAGTACTTC. This gives the protein CASSQMGLWGRSSYEQYF.

This clonotype was detected ten times or more. This chain links TRBV11-2 with TRBJ1-2, with D possibly TRBD1 on 5 matching bases. The V gene's germline CDR1 is SGHAT and CDR2 FQNNGV. The CDR3 has 17 amino acids. V gave up 3 bases and J gave up 8 bases, with 25 bases separating them. The CDR3 region has the DNA TGTGCCAGCAGCTTTTTTCCCCCAAGGAGGGGAACCGGAGGCTACACCTTC. Its protein is CASSFFPPRRGTGGYTF.

The chain carries TRBV5-1 and TRBJ1-2; unclear D gene. V lost 0 bases and J 8 bases, leaving 11 bases between the germline ends. The CDR3 is 13 amino acids. The V gene's germline CDR1 is SGHRS and CDR2 YFSETQ. The CDR3 loop is CASSLVGSQGYTF. CDR3 sequence (DNA): TGCGCCAGCAGCTTGGTTGGGAGCCAAGGCTACACCTTC.

This clonotype showed up just a few times. The chain has TRBV29-1 and TRBJ2-1, with no clear D. This CDR3 has 13 amino acids. Germline V CDR1 and CDR2: SQVTM, ANQGSEA. Trimming shortened V by 5 bases and J by 0 bases, and 8 bases separated the two germline ends. The CDR3 nucleotides read TGCAGCGTTCGGGTACTCTCCTACAATGAGCAGTTCTTC. Translating it yields CSVRVLSYNEQFF.

The chain employs TRBV6-2 or TRBV6-3 and TRBJ2-1; TRBD2 matches 12 bases. This CDR3 comprises 20 residues. The germline V gene encodes CDR1 MNHEY and CDR2 SVGEGT. Unmatched junction bases numbered 15, after V lost 0 bases and J lost 6 bases. The CDR3 spells CASSYSTSSGRAELFNEQFF. The CDR3 nucleotides read TGTGCCAGCAGTTACTCGACATCTAGCGGGAGGGCCGAATTGTTCAATGAGCAGTTCTTC.

The chain recombines TRBV28 with TRBJ1-1; D gene ambiguous. Trimming stripped 9 bases from V and 4 bases from J, with 3 bases between. Germline CDR1 and CDR2: MDHEN and SYDVKM. The CDR3 spans 9 residues. CDR3 in amino acids: CASLTEAFF. The DNA for the CDR3 is TGTGCCAGTCTCACTGAAGCTTTCTTT.

This clonotype was counted only a few times. The chain is built from TRBV5-1 and TRBJ2-7; D possibly uses TRBD1 or TRBD2 (5 bases each). This CDR3 spans 14 amino acids. Germline CDR1 SGHRS, CDR2 YFSETQ. V dropped 3 bases and J dropped 4 bases, with 14 bases sitting between them. For the CDR3, the DNA is TGCGCCAGCAGCTCGTATGGGGGATCGTACGAGCAGTACTTC. Its protein is CASSSYGGSYEQYF.

On this clonotype itself: A much larger clone differs from this one at a single base, so this may be a read error. The V gene is TRBV30, the J gene TRBJ2-7, with D perhaps given as TRBD1 or TRBD2 (6 bases each). The ends were cut back, 2 bases at V and 2 bases at J, with 10 bases in the middle. The CDR3 length is 13 residues. Germline assignment: CDR1 GTSNPN and CDR2 SVGIG (reference sequence). The CDR3 region has the DNA TGTGCCTGGAGTAGGGGGGCTCCCTACGAGCAGTACTTC. Its translation is CAWSRGAPYEQYF.

There are a few counts of this clonotype. The chain couples TRBV6-1 to TRBJ1-1; D unresolved. CDR3 size: 14 residues. V lost 5 bases and J lost 11, with 21 bases in between. Germline loops: CDR1 MNHNS, CDR2 SASEGT. DNA for the CDR3: TGTGCCAGCAGTTATGATGGTGTTAAGGGAGAGGCTTTCTTT. Translated: CASSYDGVKGEAFF.